The 29 T cell receptor beta chains below all came from one sample that was sequenced in a study of cytomegalovirus exposure and HLA in healthy donors. The study ran its PCR with 60 Vbeta and 13 Jbeta primers. Assay used: immunoSEQ multiplex PCR; TCRdb lists only in-frame clones, some missing. The table lists approximately 150,000 clones, 80% of them singletons. The sequenced sample was PBMCs. The receptors stem from a male donor in good health and CMV-seronegative.

The chain recombines TRBV30 with TRBJ1-3, with no clear D. V lost 0 bases, J lost 2 bases, and 5 bases lay in between. The CDR3 is 13 amino acids. Germline CDR1 is GTSNPN and CDR2 is SVGIG (reference sequence). The CDR3 region is CAWSVGPGNTIYF. The CDR3 DNA follows: TGTGCCTGGAGTGTCGGTCCTGGAAACACCATATATTTT.

The rearrangement links TRBV5-4 to TRBJ2-5; D unresolved. Trimming shortened V by 4 bases and J by 5 bases, and 12 bases separated the two germline ends. CDR1 is SGHNT, CDR2 YYREEE, per germline (reference sequence). CDR3 length: 13 residues. The CDR3 is CASSRDTSETQYF. The CDR3, as DNA: TGTGCCAGCAGCCGAGACACTTCGGAGACCCAGTACTTC.

CDR3 residues: CASRPGQGAADTQYF. The DNA for the CDR3 is TGTGCCAGCAGGCCGGGACAGGGGGCCGCAGATACGCAGTATTTT. The chain is built from TRBV7-9 and TRBJ2-3, with 12 bases that match TRBD1. The CDR3 runs 15 residues. The ends lost 6 bases at V and 4 bases at J; junction bases unmatched: 5. Per the germline V gene, CDR1 is SEHNR and CDR2 is FQNEAQ (reference sequence).

J is TRBJ2-3 and V is TRBV5-1; 12 bases are shared with TRBD2. J was trimmed by 2 bases and V by 0 bases; bases with no gene match: 7. CDR1 and CDR2 from the germline V gene are SGHRS and YFSETQ. The CDR3 spans 18 residues. The CDR3 DNA is TGCGCCAGCAGCTTGGAAGGACTAGCGGGGAGCAACACAGATACGCAGTATTTT. Amino acid sequence: CASSLEGLAGSNTDTQYF.

J is TRBJ2-2 and V is TRBV7-6, with TRBD2 matching over 10 bases. Trimming took 1 base from V and 0 from J; bases not matched to a gene: 8. Germline V CDR1 and CDR2: SGHVS, FNYEAQ. This CDR3 comprises 19 residues. CDR3 loop: CASSLETPSGGANTGELFF. The CDR3, as DNA: TGTGCCAGCAGCTTAGAAACGCCTAGCGGGGGAGCGAACACCGGGGAGCTGTTTTTT.

This chain connects TRBV5-5 to TRBJ1-2, with D tentatively TRBD1 (6 bases). The V and J ends lost 4 bases and 7 bases respectively, with 20 bases between them. The CDR3 is 15 amino acids. Germline CDR1 is SGHKS and CDR2 is YYEKEE (reference sequence). Here the CDR3 reads CASSAQGPAYGGYTF. CDR3 nucleotides: TGTGCCAGCAGCGCTCAGGGGCCTGCGTATGGTGGCTACACCTTC.

The gene calls are TRBV27 and TRBJ1-1; D gene unclear. With 0 bases removed from V and 0 bases from J, the gap between germline ends came to 5 bases. The CDR3 length is 14 residues. Germline V CDR1 and CDR2: MNHEY, SMNVEV (reference sequence). DNA of the CDR3: TGTGCCAGCAGTTTATCAGAGCTGAACACTGAAGCTTTCTTT. Translating it yields CASSLSELNTEAFF.

Concerning this clone itself: At one end, the junction sequence differs from germline, possibly due to a read error. Written as DNA, the CDR3 is TGTGCCAGCACCGTAACGGCTAACTATGGCTACACCTTC. This sequence encodes CASTVTANYGYTF. This chain links TRBV9 with TRBJ1-2; no clear D gene. The CDR3 has 13 amino acids. The V gene's germline CDR1 is SGDLS and CDR2 YYNGEE.

The chain carries TRBV7-9 and TRBJ1-5, with a possible D match to TRBD1 (6 bases). Trimming took 2 bases from V and 6 from J, leaving 11 bases between them. This CDR3 region has 14 residues. The germline CDR1 and CDR2 sequences are SEHNR and FQNEAQ (reference sequence). The CDR3 reads CASSLKGDGQPQHF. The CDR3 DNA follows: TGTGCCAGCAGCTTAAAGGGGGACGGTCAGCCCCAGCATTTT.

This clone was seen only a few times. CDR3 nucleotides: TGCGCCAGCAGCTTGGGGGACAGGCCCGGTGGCTACACCTTC. As protein: CASSLGDRPGGYTF. The genes are TRBV5-1 and TRBJ1-2; 8 bases are a match to TRBD1. The CDR3 totals 14 residues. Germline assignment: CDR1 SGHRS and CDR2 YFSETQ. V was clipped by 0 bases and J by 7 bases; unmatched bases: 5.

This sequence joins TRBV11-2 and TRBJ2-7, with 7 bases aligning to TRBD1. CDR1 is SGHAT, CDR2 FQNNGV, per germline. Trimming removed 2 bases from V and 1 base from J; junction bases left unmatched: 5. The CDR3 covers 15 residues. CDR3 DNA: TGTGCCAGCAGCTTAATAACAGGGGAATCCTACGAGCAGTACTTC. Residues: CASSLITGESYEQYF.

This chain uses TRBV2 with TRBJ2-5; no definite D call. Trimming shortened V by 5 bases and J by 1 base, and 14 bases separated the two germline ends. CDR1 is SNHLY and CDR2 is FYNNEI in the germline V gene. This CDR3 is built from 15 residues. CDR3 protein: CASSSITGAQETQYF. The CDR3 nucleotides read TGTGCCAGCAGTTCCATAACGGGTGCCCAAGAGACCCAGTACTTC.

V and J are TRBV6-1 and TRBJ2-5; 9 bases match TRBD1. The germline V gene has CDR1 MNHNS and CDR2 SASEGT. This CDR3 contains 15 residues. V shed 7 bases and J 5 bases; nucleotides not matched to a gene: 11. The CDR3 DNA reads TGTGCCAGCACCGACCCTAGGACAGGGGAGGAGACCCAGTACTTC. Translation: CASTDPRTGEETQYF.

This clone was seen once. The chain combines TRBV6-6 with TRBJ1-1; a possible D gene is TRBD1 (5 bases). Germline V lookup: CDR1 MNHNY, CDR2 SVGAGI (reference sequence). The CDR3 runs 14 residues. V lost 2 bases, J lost 5 bases, and 12 bases lay in between. The CDR3 bases are TGTGCCAGCAGTTACGGGGGGAGTAAAACTGAAGCTTTCTTT. This sequence encodes CASSYGGSKTEAFF.

J is TRBJ2-1 and V is TRBV6-5, with D perhaps TRBD2 (5 bases). V was shortened by 8 bases and J by 3 bases, with 14 bases between the two germline ends. Germline CDR1 reads MNHEY; CDR2 reads SVGAGI. The CDR3 is 14 amino acids. The chain's CDR3 is CASHHASRYNEQFF. The CDR3 bases are TGTGCCAGCCACCACGCTAGCCGCTACAATGAGCAGTTCTTC.

The V and J genes are TRBV27 and TRBJ1-2; D gene unclear. The V and J ends lost 6 bases and 8 bases respectively, with 13 bases between them. The CDR3 is made up of 12 amino acids. CDR1 is MNHEY, CDR2 SMNVEV, per germline (reference sequence). The CDR3 DNA is TGTGCCAGCAGCACAAACCGAGGGGGCTACACCTTC. It specifies CASSTNRGGYTF.

This rearrangement joins TRBV6-5 to TRBJ2-3, with TRBD2 matching over 9 bases. Germline V gives CDR1 MNHEY, CDR2 SVGAGI. J gave up 7 bases and V 0 bases, and 8 bases lay outside the gene matches. The CDR3 runs 16 residues. CDR3 residues: CASSYSIGRGGHTQYF. The CDR3 bases are TGTGCCAGCAGTTACTCGATCGGGCGGGGGGGACATACGCAGTATTTT.

J is TRBJ1-1 and V is TRBV5-1; 8 nucleotides agree with TRBD1. The CDR3 has 17 residues. V trimming: 1 base; J trimming: 0 bases; junction bases outside the gene matches: 8. CDR1 is SGHRS, CDR2 YFSETQ, per germline. CDR3 sequence (DNA): TGCGCCAGCAGCTTGAGCCAGGGGGCGGACATGAACACTGAAGCTTTCTTT. This codes for CASSLSQGADMNTEAFF. The variable domain in full, completed from reference TRBV5-1 and TRBJ1-1, reads KAGVTQTPRYLIKTRGQQVTLSCSPISGHRSVSWYQQTPGQGLQFLFEYFSETQRNKGNFPGRFSGRQFSNSRSEMNVSTLELGDSALYLCASSLSQGADMNTEAFFGQGTRLTVV.

CDR3 coding DNA: TGTGCCAGCACCTCCGGACAGGGCAATCAGCCCCAGCATTTT. Translating gives CASTSGQGNQPQHF. This sequence joins TRBV6-5 and TRBJ1-5, with TRBD1 matching 7 bases. Germline V lookup: CDR1 MNHEY, CDR2 SVGAGI. The CDR3 runs 14 residues. V lost 7 bases, J lost 2 bases, and 5 bases stayed unmatched.

The chain employs TRBV4-3 and TRBJ1-2; D is ambiguous. V was clipped by 1 base and J by 0 bases, with 18 bases between them. Germline CDR1 reads LGHNA; CDR2 reads YSLEER. The CDR3 contains 18 residues. CDR3 bases: TGCGCCAGCAGCCAAGGGGTAATGGGTCTTGGAGCTAACTATGGCTACACCTTC. This codes for CASSQGVMGLGANYGYTF.

In nucleotides, the CDR3 is TGTGCCAGCAGCGTCTCTAGCGGGGGTTACAATGAGCAGTTCTTC. Amino acid sequence: CASSVSSGGYNEQFF. The chain uses TRBV9 and TRBJ2-1; TRBD2 matches 10 bases. After removal of 2 bases from V and 4 bases from J, the junction contained 3 bases not matched to a gene. The CDR3 is 15 amino acids. CDR1 is SGDLS and CDR2 is YYNGEE in the germline V gene. Looking up the rest from reference TRBV9 and TRBJ2-1 gives the full variable domain: DSGVTQTPKHLITATGQRVTLRCSPRSGDLSVYWYQQSLDQGLQFLIQYYNGEERAKGNILERFSAQQFPDLHSELNLSSLELGDSALYFCASSVSSGGYNEQFFGPGTRLTVL.

The J gene is TRBJ2-3, the V gene TRBV9, with 7 bases fitting TRBD1. From germline, CDR1 is SGDLS and CDR2 YYNGEE. The junction had 12 bases not matched to a gene; V was cut back by 5 bases and J by 3 bases. The length of the CDR3 is 16 residues. The CDR3 reads CASSLFTGVVTDTQYF. The CDR3 DNA reads TGTGCCAGCAGTCTCTTCACAGGGGTTGTTACAGATACGCAGTATTTT.

This chain links TRBV4-2 with TRBJ1-5, with 7 bases matching TRBD1. Germline CDR1 LGHNA, CDR2 YNFKEQ. The CDR3 contains 16 residues. V gave up 3 bases and J gave up 6 bases; unmatched junction bases: 11. DNA for the CDR3: TGTGCCAGCAGCCAGGGAGAGGACAGGATCAGTCAGCCCCAGCATTTT. It specifies CASSQGEDRISQPQHF.

The chain has TRBV9 and TRBJ1-6; the D gene is possibly TRBD1 (5 bases). The germline V gene has CDR1 SGDLS and CDR2 YYNGEE. This CDR3 is 12 amino acids long. V dropped 4 bases and J dropped 10 bases, with 9 bases sitting between them. The CDR3 protein is CASSRGGSPLHF. DNA for the CDR3: TGTGCCAGCAGCAGGGGTGGATCACCCCTCCACTTT.

J is TRBJ1-6 and V is TRBV5-1; D call uncertain. This CDR3 spans 13 amino acids. Germline CDR1 reads SGHRS; CDR2 reads YFSETQ. V dropped 5 bases and J dropped 9 bases, with 12 bases sitting between them. The CDR3 here is CASSITELSPLHF. Written as DNA, the CDR3 is TGCGCCAGCAGTATAACAGAGCTTTCACCCCTCCACTTT.

The chain recombines TRBV11-2 with TRBJ1-3, with 8 bases that match TRBD1. After removal of 3 bases from V and 4 bases from J, the junction contained 11 bases not matched to a gene. The CDR3 is 17 amino acids. The germline V gene encodes CDR1 SGHAT and CDR2 FQNNGV. The CDR3, as DNA: TGTGCCAGCAGCTTCGCCCCCACAGGGGGAGGAGGAAACACCATATATTTT. It specifies CASSFAPTGGGGNTIYF.

The V call is TRBV12-5, the J call TRBJ1-5, with D possibly being TRBD1 (5 bases). There are 12 residues in the CDR3. Trimming took 6 bases from V and 2 from J, leaving 5 bases between them. Germline V gene data show CDR1 as LGHNT and CDR2 as FRNRAP. In nucleotides, the CDR3 is TGTGCTAGTGGACAGGGCAATCAGCCCCAGCATTTT. Residues: CASGQGNQPQHF.

Only a few counts were recorded for this clone. This chain uses TRBV21-1 with TRBJ1-1; the tabulated D call, TRBD1, remains unverified against the DNA. TRBV21-1 is tagged as a pseudogene. This CDR3 has 15 amino acids. The CDR3 spells CASSNNRVMNTEAFF. The CDR3 region has the DNA TGTGCCAGCAGCAATAACAGAGTCATGAACACTGAAGCTTTCTTT.

V and J are TRBV2 and TRBJ1-4; D call uncertain. Deletions cut 6 bases from V and 8 bases from J, with 22 bases between. CDR3 length equals 16 residues. Germline V gives CDR1 SNHLY, CDR2 FYNNEI. The CDR3 DNA reads as TGTGCCAGCAGCGACCTTGACTCTCCTAGTCGGGAAAAACTGTTTTTT. This codes for CASSDLDSPSREKLFF.